The T cell receptor (beta chain) described here comes from a study of T cell responses to AZD1222 COVID-19 vaccine. Per the germline V gene, CDR1 is ENHRY and CDR2 is SYGVKD. This CDR3 region has 12 residues. V lost 8 bases and J lost 5, with 12 bases in between. General study points: Only a handful of AZD1222 recipients tested seropositive at baseline. There were mostly white British donors and more females than males, and clonal diversity was possibly underestimated.

Profiled with immunoSEQ multiplex PCR; TCRdb holds only in-frame clones, not every one. Of under 150,000 clones in the sample, 80% to 95% were seen once. In the case of this clone: As yet, its antigen is unknown.

The receptor was isolated from an adult who received the AZD1222 COVID-19 vaccine. V usage is TRBV10-3 and J usage is TRBJ1-1; D might be TRBD1 (5 bases). Sequenced here: peripheral blood, sampled 28 days after the second AZD1222 dose. CDR3 amino acids: CAIQGSGTEAFF. CDR3 nucleotide sequence: TGTGCCATCCAGGGCTCAGGGACTGAAGCTTTCTTT.